The 17 T cell receptor beta chains reported below all come from one sample, sequenced in a study of blood T cells in healthy people across ages. Primed by a sample-barcoded 5' primer and a J-beta primer mix, a second PCR proceeded for roughly 7 to 12 cycles. From the 5' RACE reads, TCRdb called clonotypes with MiXCR, one entry per CDR3 protein. The sample has hundreds of thousands of distinct CDR3 sequences, less than 45% seen once. Sequenced input: blood. These TCRs come from a man older than 75 in good health.

V is TRBV10-2 and J is TRBJ2-3; 11 nucleotides align to TRBD2. Germline trimming cut 5 bases from V and 5 bases from J; bases unmatched to any gene: 15. CDR3 length: 18 residues. The germline V gene encodes CDR1 WSHSY and CDR2 SAAADI. DNA for the CDR3: TGCGCCAGCAGTATGGGAGCTAGCGGGGGGCAAGTTGGAGATACGCAGTATTTT. This sequence encodes CASSMGASGGQVGDTQYF.

V gene TRBV28 combines with J gene TRBJ2-7, with D perhaps matching TRBD1 or TRBD2 (6 bases each). V was clipped by 3 bases and J by 1 base, with 16 bases between them. This CDR3 region has 16 residues. Germline V gene data show CDR1 as MDHEN and CDR2 as SYDVKM. This CDR3 is CASSFRGGGWSYEQYF. The CDR3 nucleotides read TGTGCCAGCAGTTTCAGGGGAGGCGGGTGGTCCTACGAGCAGTACTTC.

V is TRBV6-2 or TRBV6-3 and J is TRBJ1-2; no clear D. CDR3 length equals 17 residues. Germline CDR1 MNHEY, CDR2 SVGEGT. The V end lost 5 bases, the J end lost 0 bases, and 19 bases lay between the germline ends. CDR3 region: CASSIRRTEKANYGYTF. In DNA form, the CDR3 reads TGTGCCAGCAGTATTCGACGGACGGAGAAAGCTAACTATGGCTACACCTTC.

The chain joins TRBV4-1 to TRBJ1-5, with 7 bases aligning to TRBD1. J was trimmed by 3 bases and V by 0 bases; bases with no gene match: 8. The CDR3 covers 17 residues. Germline lookup yields CDR1 MGHRA and CDR2 YSYEKL. CDR3 region: CASSQETGQVYNQPQHF. The CDR3 nucleotides are TGCGCCAGCAGCCAAGAGACCGGACAGGTTTACAATCAGCCCCAGCATTTT.

J is TRBJ2-6 and V is TRBV5-8; D remains unclear. In germline, CDR1 is SGHTS, CDR2 YDEGEE. The V end was cut by 0 bases, the J end by 1 base, with 8 bases between. The CDR3 contains 16 residues. In DNA form, the CDR3 reads TGTGCCAGCAGCTTGGTCGTGGGGTCTGGGGCCAACGTCCTGACTTTC. This translates into CASSLVVGSGANVLTF. Using reference TRBV5-8 and TRBJ2-6 for the parts outside the CDR3, the full variable domain is EAGVTQSPTHLIKTRGQQATLRCSPISGHTSVYWYQQALGLGLQFLLWYDEGEERNRGNFPPRFSGRQFPNYSSELNVNALELEDSALYLCASSLVVGSGANVLTFGAGSRLTVL.

This clonotype was counted only a few times. The chain has TRBV9 and TRBJ2-7, with TRBD2 as a possible D gene (6 bases). Looked up from germline, CDR1 is SGDLS and CDR2 is YYNGEE. The CDR3 is made up of 16 amino acids. V was shortened by 4 bases and J by 0 bases, with 17 bases between the two germline ends. The CDR3 reads CASSSSPYGSSYEQYF. The CDR3 DNA sequence: TGTGCCAGCAGCTCAAGCCCGTACGGGAGCTCCTACGAGCAGTACTTC.

A few counts support this clonotype. This chain's CDR3 is CASRAQGDGETQYF. In nucleotides, the CDR3 is TGTGCCAGCAGGGCCCAAGGGGACGGGGAGACCCAGTACTTC. The rearrangement joins TRBV28 to TRBJ2-5; D is perhaps TRBD1 or TRBD2 (5 bases each). The CDR3 runs to 14 residues. V was trimmed by 6 bases and J by 5 bases, leaving 16 bases between them. Looked up from germline, CDR1 is MDHEN and CDR2 is SYDVKM.

The chain carries TRBV6-5 and TRBJ2-7; D possibly matches TRBD1 or TRBD2 (6 bases each). V shed 4 bases and J shed 2 bases, with 15 bases lying between them. The germline V gene encodes CDR1 MNHEY and CDR2 SVGAGI. The CDR3 spans 15 residues. The CDR3 spells CASSSAGGSTYEQYF. CDR3 nucleotides: TGTGCCAGCAGTTCCGCCGGGGGCTCAACCTACGAGCAGTACTTC.

Notes on this clonotype: With a much larger clone just one base away, this may be a read error. The chain employs TRBV29-1 and TRBJ2-3; D ambiguous. Between the trimmed V and J ends, which lost 0 bases and 2 bases, there was a span of 9 bases. Germline loops: CDR1 SQVTM, CDR2 ANQGSEA. The CDR3 covers 14 residues. The DNA for the CDR3 is TGCAGCGTTGAAGAGTCCCCCTCCACAGATACGCAGTATTTT. Translation gives CSVEESPSTDTQYF.

The chain combines TRBV7-9 with TRBJ1-4; 7 nucleotides agree with TRBD1. Germline lookup yields CDR1 SEHNR and CDR2 FQNEAQ (reference sequence). The CDR3 extends over 15 amino acids. Germline trimming cut 5 bases from V and 3 bases from J; bases unmatched to any gene: 6. CDR3 sequence: CASSKGTAANEKLFF. The CDR3 DNA sequence: TGTGCCAGCAGCAAAGGGACAGCCGCTAATGAAAAACTGTTTTTT.

The chain carries TRBV12-3 or TRBV12-4 and TRBJ2-1; no clear D gene. V gave up 5 bases and J gave up 5 bases, with 10 bases separating them. This CDR3 is built from 13 residues. The CDR3 bases are TGTGCCAGCAGTGTCTGGCAAAACAATGAGCAGTTCTTC. It encodes CASSVWQNNEQFF.

This chain joins TRBV27 and TRBJ2-5; D not certain. Trimming cost V 4 bases and J 4 bases, with 16 bases left between them. Per the germline V gene, CDR1 is MNHEY and CDR2 is SMNVEV (reference sequence). The CDR3 length is 15 residues. The DNA for the CDR3 is TGTGCCAGCAGTTCCATGGGTAAGAGTCGAGAGACCCAGTACTTC. Its translation: CASSSMGKSRETQYF.

V and J are TRBV5-1 and TRBJ2-2, with D perhaps matching TRBD2 (6 bases). The CDR3 extends over 14 amino acids. Germline V CDR1 and CDR2: SGHRS, YFSETQ. V was cut by 5 bases and J by 2 bases, with 10 bases left in between. The CDR3 DNA reads TGCGCCAGCAGACTAGCCGCTAACACCGGGGAGCTGTTTTTT. Protein: CASRLAANTGELFF.

The CDR3 here is CASSQSIYEQYF. The CDR3 coding sequence is TGTGCCAGCAGTCAGAGCATCTACGAGCAGTACTTC. V gene TRBV6-2 or TRBV6-3 combines with J gene TRBJ2-4; D ambiguous. The J call is uncertain, as TRBJ2-7 better fits the DNA end. CDR1 is MNHEY, CDR2 SVGEGT, per germline. This CDR3 is built from 12 residues.

This chain joins TRBV28 and TRBJ2-5, with D perhaps TRBD2 (6 bases). The CDR3 length is 14 residues. Germline CDR1 MDHEN, CDR2 SYDVKM. V was trimmed by 5 bases and J by 7 bases, leaving 17 bases between them. CDR3 amino acids: CASSLAGGVGTQYF. The CDR3, as DNA: TGTGCCAGCAGTCTCGCCGGAGGGGTAGGGACCCAGTACTTC.

The V call is TRBV29-1, the J call TRBJ2-2, with TRBD2 matching over 14 bases. CDR3 length: 16 amino acids. CDR1 and CDR2 (germline): SQVTM, ANQGSEA. Trimming at V came to 7 bases and at J to 1 base, leaving 5 bases not matched to a gene. The CDR3 sequence: CSASGLAGVNTGELFF. Here the CDR3 DNA reads TGCAGCGCCTCGGGACTAGCGGGAGTGAACACCGGGGAGCTGTTTTTT.

For this clonotype: Its ends do not fully match the called genes, so a read error is possible. The rearrangement links TRBV7-9 to TRBJ1-6, with TRBD1 as a possible D gene (6 bases). The germline V gene encodes CDR1 SEHNR and CDR2 FQNEAQ (reference sequence). The CDR3 loop spans 15 amino acids. CDR3 sequence (DNA): TGTGCCAGCAGCGGACAGAGCTCCTATAATTCACCCCCCCACTTT. Its protein is CASSGQSSYNSPPHF.